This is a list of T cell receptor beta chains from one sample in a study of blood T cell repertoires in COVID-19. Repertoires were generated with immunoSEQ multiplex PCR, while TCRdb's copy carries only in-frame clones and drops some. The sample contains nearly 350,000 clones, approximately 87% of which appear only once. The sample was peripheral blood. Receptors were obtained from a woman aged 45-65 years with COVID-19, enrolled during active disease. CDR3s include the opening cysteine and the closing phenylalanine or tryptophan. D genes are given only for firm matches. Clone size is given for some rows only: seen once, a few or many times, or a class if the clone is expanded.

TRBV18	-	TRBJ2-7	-	CASSPDRYEQYF	TGTGCCAGCTCACCCGACAGATACGAGCAGTACTTC
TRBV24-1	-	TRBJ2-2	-	CATSGAYRGYTGELFF	TGTGCCACCTCAGGCGCCTATAGGGGCTACACCGGGGAGCTGTTTTTT
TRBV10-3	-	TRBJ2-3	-	CAISDGRQSTDTQYF	TGTGCCATCAGTGATGGTAGACAAAGCACAGATACGCAGTATTTT
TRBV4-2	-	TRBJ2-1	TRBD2	CASSQGGLADKAQFF	TGTGCCAGCAGCCAAGGGGGACTAGCGGATAAAGCGCAGTTCTTC
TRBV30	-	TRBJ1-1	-	CAWAERRTGNTEAFF	TGTGCCTGGGCGGAAAGAAGAACAGGGAACACTGAAGCTTTCTTT
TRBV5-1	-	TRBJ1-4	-	CASSLSQGNNEKLFF	TGCGCCAGCAGCTTGTCGCAGGGAAATAATGAAAAACTGTTTTTT
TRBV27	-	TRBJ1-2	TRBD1	CARLISGTGENYGYTF	TGTGCCAGGCTTATATCCGGGACAGGGGAGAACTATGGCTACACCTTC
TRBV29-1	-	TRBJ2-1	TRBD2	CSVEAGLAKNNEQFF	TGCAGCGTTGAAGCGGGACTAGCGAAAAACAATGAGCAGTTCTTC
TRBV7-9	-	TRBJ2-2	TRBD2	CASSSSGTGELFF	TGTGCCAGCAGCTCTAGCGGCACCGGGGAGCTGTTTTTT
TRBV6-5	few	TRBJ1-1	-	CASSYTVNTEAFF	TGTGCCAGCAGTTACACAGTGAACACTGAAGCTTTCTTT
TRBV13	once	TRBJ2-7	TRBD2	CASSTRGRGIRVRYF	TGTGCCAGCAGCACCCGAGGGAGGGGTATCCGAGTGAGGTACTTC
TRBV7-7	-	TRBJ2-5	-	CASSSTGSETQYF	TGTGCTAGCAGTTCTACAGGGTCGGAGACCCAGTACTTC
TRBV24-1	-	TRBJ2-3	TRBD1	CATSDWTGDTDTQYF	TGTGCCACCAGTGATTGGACAGGGGACACAGATACGCAGTATTTT
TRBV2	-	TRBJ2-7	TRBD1	CASRDRVHEQYF	TGTGCCAGCAGGGACAGGGTGCACGAGCAGTACTTC
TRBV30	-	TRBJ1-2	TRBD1	CAWSRGQAHTF	TGTGCCTGGAGTCGGGGACAGGCCCACACCTTC
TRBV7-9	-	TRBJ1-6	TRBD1	CASSLATGTGSPLHF	TGTGCCAGCAGCTTAGCAACCGGGACAGGTTCACCCCTCCACTTT
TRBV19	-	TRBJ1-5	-	CASSVIQGSNQPQHF	TGTGCCAGTAGTGTAATACAGGGAAGCAATCAGCCCCAGCATTTT
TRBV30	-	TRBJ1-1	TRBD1	CAWSIIRYADRGGMNTEAFF	TGTGCCTGGAGTATAATCCGCTACGCCGACAGGGGAGGAATGAACACTGAAGCTTTCTTT
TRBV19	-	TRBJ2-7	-	CASSNSLYEQYF	TGTGCCAGTAGTAATTCCCTCTACGAGCAGTACTTC
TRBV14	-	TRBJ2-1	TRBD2	CASSQFPGLAKGGSYNEQFF	TGTGCCAGCAGCCAATTCCCGGGACTAGCGAAAGGGGGCTCCTACAATGAGCAGTTCTTC
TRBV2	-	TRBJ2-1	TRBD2	CASPGLAGGNEQFF	TGTGCCAGCCCGGGACTAGCGGGAGGGAATGAGCAGTTCTTC
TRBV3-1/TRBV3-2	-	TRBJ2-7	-	CASSQGDSFRYEQYF	TGTGCCAGCAGCCAAGGGGACTCCTTCCGTTACGAGCAGTACTTC
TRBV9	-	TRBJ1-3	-	CASSVGPGGGSGNTIYF	TGTGCCAGCAGCGTAGGACCGGGTGGAGGCTCTGGAAACACCATATATTTT
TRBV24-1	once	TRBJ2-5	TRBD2	CATSDLYLAEETQYF	TGTGCCACCAGTGATTTGTATCTAGCGGAAGAGACCCAGTACTTC
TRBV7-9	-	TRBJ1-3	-	CASSLGRGTGNTIYF	TGTGCCAGCAGCTTAGGTCGGGGGACTGGAAACACCATATATTTT
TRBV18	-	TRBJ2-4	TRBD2	CASSPGLAASNIQYF	TGTGCCAGCTCACCGGGACTAGCGGCCTCAAACATTCAGTACTTC
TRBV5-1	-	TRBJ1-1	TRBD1	CASSGQGGTEAFF	TGCGCCAGCTCCGGACAGGGCGGGACTGAAGCTTTCTTT
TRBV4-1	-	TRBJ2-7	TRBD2	CASSPDQDGRAYEQYF	TGCGCCAGCAGCCCGGACCAGGACGGGAGGGCCTACGAGCAGTACTTC